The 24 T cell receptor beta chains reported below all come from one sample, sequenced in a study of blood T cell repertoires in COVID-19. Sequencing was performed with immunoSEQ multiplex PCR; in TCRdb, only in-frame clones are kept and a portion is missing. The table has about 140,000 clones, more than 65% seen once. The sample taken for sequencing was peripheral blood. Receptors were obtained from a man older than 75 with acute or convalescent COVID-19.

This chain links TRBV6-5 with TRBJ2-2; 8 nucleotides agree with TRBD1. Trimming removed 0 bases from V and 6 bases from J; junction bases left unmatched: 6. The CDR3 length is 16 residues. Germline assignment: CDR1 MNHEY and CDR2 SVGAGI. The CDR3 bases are TGTGCCAGCAGTTACTCCGGCAGGGGGCGCTCCGGGGAGCTGTTTTTT. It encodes CASSYSGRGRSGELFF.

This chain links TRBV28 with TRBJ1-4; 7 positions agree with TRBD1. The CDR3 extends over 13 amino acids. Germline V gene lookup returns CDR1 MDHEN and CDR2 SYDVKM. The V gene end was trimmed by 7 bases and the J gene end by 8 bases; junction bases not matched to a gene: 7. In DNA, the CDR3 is TGTGCCAGCAAAAGGGGGCGAGCGGAAAAACTGTTTTTT. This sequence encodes CASKRGRAEKLFF.

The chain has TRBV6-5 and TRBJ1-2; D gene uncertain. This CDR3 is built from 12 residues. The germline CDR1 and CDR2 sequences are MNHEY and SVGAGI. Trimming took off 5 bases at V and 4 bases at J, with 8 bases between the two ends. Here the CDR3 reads CASSPNSYGYTF. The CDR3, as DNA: TGTGCCAGCAGTCCCAACAGCTATGGCTACACCTTC.

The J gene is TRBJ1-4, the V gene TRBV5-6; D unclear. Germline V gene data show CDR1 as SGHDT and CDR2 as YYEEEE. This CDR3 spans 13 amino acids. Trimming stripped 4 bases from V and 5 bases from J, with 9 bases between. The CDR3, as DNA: TGTGCCAGCAGCAATCAGTTCAATGAAAAACTGTTTTTT. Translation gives CASSNQFNEKLFF.

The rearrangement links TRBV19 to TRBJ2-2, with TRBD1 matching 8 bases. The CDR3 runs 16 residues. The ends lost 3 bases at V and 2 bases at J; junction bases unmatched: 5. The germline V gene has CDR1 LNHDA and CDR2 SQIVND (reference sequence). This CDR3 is CASSMRQGYNTGELFF. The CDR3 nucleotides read TGTGCCAGTAGTATGAGACAGGGGTATAACACCGGGGAGCTGTTTTTT.

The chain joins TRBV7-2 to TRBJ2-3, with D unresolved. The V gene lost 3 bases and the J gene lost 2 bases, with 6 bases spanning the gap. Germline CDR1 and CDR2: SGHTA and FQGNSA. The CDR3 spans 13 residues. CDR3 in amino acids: CASSLALTDTQYF. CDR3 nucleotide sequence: TGTGCCAGCAGCTTGGCCCTCACAGATACGCAGTATTTT. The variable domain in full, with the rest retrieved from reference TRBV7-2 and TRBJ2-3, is GAGVSQSPSNKVTEKGKDVELRCDPISGHTALYWYRQSLGQGLEFLIYFQGNSAPDKSGLPSDRFSAERTGGSVSTLTIQRTQQEDSAVYLCASSLALTDTQYFGPGTRLTVL.

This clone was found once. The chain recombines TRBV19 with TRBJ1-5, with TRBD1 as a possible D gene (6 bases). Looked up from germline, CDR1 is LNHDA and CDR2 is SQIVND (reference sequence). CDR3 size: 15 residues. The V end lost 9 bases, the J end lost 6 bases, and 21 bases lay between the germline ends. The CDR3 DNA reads TGTGCCAGCTCCGGCGGGGGGGCTCTCGGTCAGCCCCAGCATTTT. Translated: CASSGGGALGQPQHF.

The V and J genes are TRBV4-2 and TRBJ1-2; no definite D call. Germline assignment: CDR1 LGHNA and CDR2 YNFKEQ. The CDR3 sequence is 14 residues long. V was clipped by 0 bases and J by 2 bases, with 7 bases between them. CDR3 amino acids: CASSQDLGNYGYTF. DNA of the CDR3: TGTGCCAGCAGCCAAGACCTGGGCAACTATGGCTACACCTTC.

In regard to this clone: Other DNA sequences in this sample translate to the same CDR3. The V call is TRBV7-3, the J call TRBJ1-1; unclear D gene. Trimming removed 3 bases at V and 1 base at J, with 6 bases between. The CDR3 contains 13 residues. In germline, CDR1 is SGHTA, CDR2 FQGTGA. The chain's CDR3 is CASSFSGNTEAFF. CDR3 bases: TGTGCCAGCAGCTTTTCAGGGAACACTGAAGCTTTCTTT.

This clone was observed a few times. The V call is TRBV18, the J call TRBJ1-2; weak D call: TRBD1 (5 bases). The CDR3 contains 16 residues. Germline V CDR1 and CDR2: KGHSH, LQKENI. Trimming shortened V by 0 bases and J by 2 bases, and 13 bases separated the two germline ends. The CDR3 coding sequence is TGTGCCAGCTCACCACCGACGGGGAGGGACAACTATGGCTACACCTTC. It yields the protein CASSPPTGRDNYGYTF.

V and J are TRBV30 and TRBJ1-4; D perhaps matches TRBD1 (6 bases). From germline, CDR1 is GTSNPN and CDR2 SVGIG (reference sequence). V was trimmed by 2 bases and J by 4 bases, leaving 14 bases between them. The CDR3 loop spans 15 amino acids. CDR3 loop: CAWSPFGGHNEKLFF. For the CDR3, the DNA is TGTGCCTGGAGTCCCTTCGGGGGGCATAATGAAAAACTGTTTTTT.

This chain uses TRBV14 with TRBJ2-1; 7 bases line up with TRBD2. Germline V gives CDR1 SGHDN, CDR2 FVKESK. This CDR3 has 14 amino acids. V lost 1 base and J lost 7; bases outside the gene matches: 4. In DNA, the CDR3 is TGTGCCAGCAGCCAAGCAAGGGGAGGGAATGAGCAGTTCTTC. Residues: CASSQARGGNEQFF.

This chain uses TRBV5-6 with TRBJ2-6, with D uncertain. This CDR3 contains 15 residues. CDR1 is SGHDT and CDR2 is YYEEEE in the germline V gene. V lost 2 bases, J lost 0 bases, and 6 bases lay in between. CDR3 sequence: CASSFWHSGANVLTF. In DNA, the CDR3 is TGTGCCAGCAGCTTTTGGCACTCTGGGGCCAACGTCCTGACTTTC. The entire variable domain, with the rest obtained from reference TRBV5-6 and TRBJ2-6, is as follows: DAGVTQSPTHLIKTRGQQVTLRCSPKSGHDTVSWYQQALGQGPQFIFQYYEEEERQRGNFPDRFSGHQFPNYSSELNVNALLLGDSALYLCASSFWHSGANVLTFGAGSRLTVL.

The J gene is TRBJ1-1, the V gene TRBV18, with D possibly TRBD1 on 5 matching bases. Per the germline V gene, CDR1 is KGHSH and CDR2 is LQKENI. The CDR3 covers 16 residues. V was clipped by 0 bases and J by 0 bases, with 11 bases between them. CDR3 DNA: TGTGCCAGCTCACCACCGGCAGGGATTATGAACACTGAAGCTTTCTTT. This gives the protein CASSPPAGIMNTEAFF.

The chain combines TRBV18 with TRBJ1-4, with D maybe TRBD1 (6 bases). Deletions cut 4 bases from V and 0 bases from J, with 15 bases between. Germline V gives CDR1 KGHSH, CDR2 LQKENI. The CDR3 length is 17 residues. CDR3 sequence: CASSRTRDITTNEKLFF. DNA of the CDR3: TGTGCCAGCTCACGAACCCGGGACATTACAACTAATGAAAAACTGTTTTTT. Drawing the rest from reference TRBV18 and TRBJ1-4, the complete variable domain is NAGVMQNPRHLVRRRGQEARLRCSPMKGHSHVYWYRQLPEEGLKFMVYLQKENIIDESGMPKERFSAEFPKEGPSILRIQQVVRGDSAAYFCASSRTRDITTNEKLFFGSGTQLSVL.

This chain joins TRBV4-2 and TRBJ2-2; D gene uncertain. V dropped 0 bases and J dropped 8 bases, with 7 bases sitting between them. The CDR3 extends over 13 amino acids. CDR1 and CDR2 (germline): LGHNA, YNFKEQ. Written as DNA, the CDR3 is TGTGCCAGCAGCCAAGATTCAATGGGGGAGCTGTTTTTT. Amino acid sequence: CASSQDSMGELFF.

In DNA, the CDR3 is TGTGCCAGCGGCAAGGGGGCAACAGCCAAAAACATTCAGTACTTC. Encoded protein: CASGKGATAKNIQYF. The rearrangement uses TRBV5-5 and TRBJ2-4; 7 bases are shared with TRBD1. J gave up 0 bases and V 7 bases, and 7 bases lay outside the gene matches. The CDR3 extends over 15 amino acids. The germline V gene has CDR1 SGHKS and CDR2 YYEKEE (reference sequence).

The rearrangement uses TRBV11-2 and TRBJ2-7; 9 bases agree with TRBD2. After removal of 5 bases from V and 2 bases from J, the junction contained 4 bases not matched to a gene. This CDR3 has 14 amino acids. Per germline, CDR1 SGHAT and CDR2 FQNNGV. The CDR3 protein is CASSPTSGAYEQYF. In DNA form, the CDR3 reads TGTGCCAGCAGCCCGACTAGCGGCGCCTACGAGCAGTACTTC. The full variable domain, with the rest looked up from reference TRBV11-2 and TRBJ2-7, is EAGVAQSPRYKIIEKRQSVAFWCNPISGHATLYWYQQILGQGPKLLIQFQNNGVVDDSQLPKDRFSAERLKGVDSTLKIQPAKLEDSAVYLCASSPTSGAYEQYFGPGTRLTVT.

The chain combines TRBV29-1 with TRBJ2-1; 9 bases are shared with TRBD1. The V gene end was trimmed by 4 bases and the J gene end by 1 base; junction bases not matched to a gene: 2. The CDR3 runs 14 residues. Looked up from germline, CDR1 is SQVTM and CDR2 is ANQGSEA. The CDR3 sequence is CSVGGQGSYNEQFF. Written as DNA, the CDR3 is TGCAGCGTTGGCGGACAGGGGTCCTACAATGAGCAGTTCTTC.

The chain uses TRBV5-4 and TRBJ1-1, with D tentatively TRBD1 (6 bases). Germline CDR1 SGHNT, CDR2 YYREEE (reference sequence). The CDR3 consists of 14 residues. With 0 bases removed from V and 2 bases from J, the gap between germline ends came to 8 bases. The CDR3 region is CASSLGQANTEAFF. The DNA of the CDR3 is TGTGCCAGCAGCTTGGGACAGGCTAACACTGAAGCTTTCTTT.

CDR3 region: CASSSGTGNNSPLHF. The CDR3 DNA reads as TGTGCCAGCAGCTCCGGGACAGGGAATAATTCACCCCTCCACTTT. The rearrangement uses TRBV6-5 and TRBJ1-6, with 9 positions matching TRBD1. V lost 6 bases and J lost 5; bases outside the gene matches: 5. The CDR3 spans 15 residues. Germline V gene data show CDR1 as MNHEY and CDR2 as SVGAGI.

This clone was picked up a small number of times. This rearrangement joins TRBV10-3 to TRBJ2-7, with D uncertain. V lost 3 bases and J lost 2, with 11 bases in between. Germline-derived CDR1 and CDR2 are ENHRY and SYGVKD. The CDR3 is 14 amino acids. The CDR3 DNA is TGTGCCATCAGTGACTCGGGTAGCACCTACGAGCAGTACTTC. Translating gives CAISDSGSTYEQYF.

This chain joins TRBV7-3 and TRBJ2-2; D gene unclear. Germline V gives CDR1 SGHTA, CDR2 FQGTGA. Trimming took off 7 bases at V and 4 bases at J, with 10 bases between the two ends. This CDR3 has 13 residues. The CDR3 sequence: CASTLDSTGELFF. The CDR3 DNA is TGTGCCAGCACACTTGATTCCACCGGGGAGCTGTTTTTT.

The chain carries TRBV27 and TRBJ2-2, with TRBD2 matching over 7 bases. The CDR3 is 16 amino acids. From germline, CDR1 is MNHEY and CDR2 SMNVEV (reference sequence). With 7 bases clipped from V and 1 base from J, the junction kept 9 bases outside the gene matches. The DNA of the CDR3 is TGTGCCAGCAAGACCCTCACGGGGGGGAACACCGGGGAGCTGTTTTTT. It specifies CASKTLTGGNTGELFF.